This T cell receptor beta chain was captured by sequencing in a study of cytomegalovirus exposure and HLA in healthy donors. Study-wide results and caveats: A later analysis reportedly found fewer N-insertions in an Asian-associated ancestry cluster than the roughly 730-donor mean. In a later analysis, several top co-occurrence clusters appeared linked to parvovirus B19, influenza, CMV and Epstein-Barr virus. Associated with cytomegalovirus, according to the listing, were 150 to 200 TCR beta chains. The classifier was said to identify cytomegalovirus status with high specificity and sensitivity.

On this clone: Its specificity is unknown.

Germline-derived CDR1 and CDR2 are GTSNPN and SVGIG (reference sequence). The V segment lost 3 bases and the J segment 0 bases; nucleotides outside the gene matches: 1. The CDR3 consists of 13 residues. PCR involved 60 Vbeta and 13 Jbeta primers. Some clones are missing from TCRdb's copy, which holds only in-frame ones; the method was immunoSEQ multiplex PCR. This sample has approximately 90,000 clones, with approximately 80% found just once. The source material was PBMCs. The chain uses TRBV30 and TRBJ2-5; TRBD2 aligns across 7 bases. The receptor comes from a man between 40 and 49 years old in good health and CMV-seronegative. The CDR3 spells CAWSGGYQETQYF. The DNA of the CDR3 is TGTGCCTGGAGCGGGGGGTACCAAGAGACCCAGTACTTC.